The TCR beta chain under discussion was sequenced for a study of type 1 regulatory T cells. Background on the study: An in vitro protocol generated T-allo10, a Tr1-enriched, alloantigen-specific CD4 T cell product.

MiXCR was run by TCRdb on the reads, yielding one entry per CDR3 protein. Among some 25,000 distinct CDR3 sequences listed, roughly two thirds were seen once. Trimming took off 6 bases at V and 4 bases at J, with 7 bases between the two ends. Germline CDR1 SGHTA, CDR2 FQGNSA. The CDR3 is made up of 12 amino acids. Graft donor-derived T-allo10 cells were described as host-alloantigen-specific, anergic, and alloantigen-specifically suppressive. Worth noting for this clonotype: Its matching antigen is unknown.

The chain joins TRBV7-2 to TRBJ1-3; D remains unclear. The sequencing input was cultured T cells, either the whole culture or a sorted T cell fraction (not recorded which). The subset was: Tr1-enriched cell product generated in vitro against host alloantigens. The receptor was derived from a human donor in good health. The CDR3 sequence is CASRDRGNTIYF. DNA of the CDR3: TGTGCCAGCAGAGATCGAGGAAACACCATATATTTT. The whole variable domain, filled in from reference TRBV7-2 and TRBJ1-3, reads GAGVSQSPSNKVTEKGKDVELRCDPISGHTALYWYRQSLGQGLEFLIYFQGNSAPDKSGLPSDRFSAERTGGSVSTLTIQRTQQEDSAVYLCASRDRGNTIYFGEGSWLTVV.